The next 2 T cell receptor beta chains were all read from a single sample in a study of blood T cell repertoires in COVID-19. TCRdb's copy holds only in-frame clones and misses some; the assay was immunoSEQ multiplex PCR. Of about 180,000 clones in the sample, about 85% are singletons; the top ten hold roughly 9.2%. The sequenced sample was peripheral blood. These receptors all stem from a woman aged 80 or over with acute or convalescent COVID-19.

This rearrangement joins TRBV14 to TRBJ1-1, with D unresolved. Deletions cut 1 base from V and 1 base from J, with 4 bases between. The CDR3 contains 13 residues. Per the germline V gene, CDR1 is SGHDN and CDR2 is FVKESK. CDR3 DNA sequence: TGTGCCAGCAGCCAAGGGAGGAACACTGAAGCTTTCTTT. This encodes CASSQGRNTEAFF.

This rearrangement joins TRBV5-1 to TRBJ1-4; 8 bases agree with TRBD1. This CDR3 spans 13 amino acids. The V and J ends lost 5 bases and 8 bases, in that order; junction bases with no gene match: 5. The germline gives CDR1 SGHRS, CDR2 YFSETQ. The CDR3 region is CASRGDRFEKLFF. CDR3 DNA sequence: TGCGCCAGCAGAGGGGACAGGTTCGAAAAACTGTTTTTT. The whole variable domain, remainder taken from reference TRBV5-1 and TRBJ1-4, is KAGVTQTPRYLIKTRGQQVTLSCSPISGHRSVSWYQQTPGQGLQFLFEYFSETQRNKGNFPGRFSGRQFSNSRSEMNVSTLELGDSALYLCASRGDRFEKLFFGSGTQLSVL.